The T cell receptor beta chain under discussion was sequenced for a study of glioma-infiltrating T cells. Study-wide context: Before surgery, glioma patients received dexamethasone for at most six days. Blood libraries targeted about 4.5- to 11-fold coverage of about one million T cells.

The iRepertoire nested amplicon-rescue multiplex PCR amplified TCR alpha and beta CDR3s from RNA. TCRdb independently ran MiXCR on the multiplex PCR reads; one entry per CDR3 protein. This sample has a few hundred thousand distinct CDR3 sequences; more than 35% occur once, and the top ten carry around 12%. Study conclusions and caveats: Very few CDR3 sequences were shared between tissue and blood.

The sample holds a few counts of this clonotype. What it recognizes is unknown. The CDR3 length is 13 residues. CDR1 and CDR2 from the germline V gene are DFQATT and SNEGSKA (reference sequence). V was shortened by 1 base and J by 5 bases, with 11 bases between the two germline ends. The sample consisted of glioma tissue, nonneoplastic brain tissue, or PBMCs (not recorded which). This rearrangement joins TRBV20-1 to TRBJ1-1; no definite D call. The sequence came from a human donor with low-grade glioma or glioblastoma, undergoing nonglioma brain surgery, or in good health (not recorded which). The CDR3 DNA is TGCAGTGCTAGAGTCTTCGGACGGACTGAAGCTTTCTTT. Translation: CSARVFGRTEAFF.